Listed here are 17 T cell receptor beta chains from one sample, sequenced in a study of prognosis after radiotherapy for stage I lung cancer. Genomic DNA was the source, and TCR beta CDR3 was amplified from it by two-round multiplex PCR. The use of primers specific to each TRBV and TRBJ gene characterized first-round PCR. TCRdb re-called the multiplex PCR reads with MiXCR, one entry per CDR3 protein. Altogether 59,000 or so distinct CDR3 sequences are present, more than 20% being singletons, with the ten largest covering more than 6.5%. Sequencing used PBMCs, obtained before or after stereotactic body radiation therapy (not recorded which). The receptors were gathered from a donor over 45 with non-small cell lung cancer.

This clonotype appeared many times. The J gene is TRBJ1-4, the V gene TRBV30; 7 bases fit TRBD1. The trim removed 3 bases at V and 0 bases at J, leaving 7 bases unmatched. The germline V gene has CDR1 GTSNPN and CDR2 SVGIG (reference sequence). This CDR3 is 16 amino acids long. CDR3 nucleotide sequence: TGTGCCTGGAGGCCAGGGACAGCGGCAACTAATGAAAAACTGTTTTTT. Protein sequence: CAWRPGTAATNEKLFF.

This clonotype was picked up many times. The V call is TRBV9, the J call TRBJ2-1; 8 nucleotides align to TRBD1. The trim removed 4 bases at V and 0 bases at J, leaving 6 bases unmatched. Germline CDR1 SGDLS, CDR2 YYNGEE. CDR3 length: 16 residues. In nucleotides, the CDR3 is TGTGCCAGCAGCCCCGGGACAGGCAACTCCTACAATGAGCAGTTCTTC. The encoded protein is CASSPGTGNSYNEQFF.

On this clonotype: Sequence at one end of the junction differs from germline and may be a read error. The V gene is TRBV5-1, the J gene TRBJ2-2; possible D gene TRBD1, 6 bases. The germline V gene has CDR1 SGHRS and CDR2 YFSETQ. CDR3 length equals 15 residues. The CDR3 reads CASSATGPNTGEPFF. Here the CDR3 DNA reads TGCGCCAGCAGCGCGACAGGTCCGAACACCGGGGAGCCGTTTTTT.

This clonotype has at least ten counts. The V and J genes are TRBV6-1 and TRBJ1-5, with 8 bases matching TRBD1. The germline CDR1 and CDR2 sequences are MNHNS and SASEGT. V shed 2 bases, J shed 1 base, and the junction held 7 bases outside the gene matches. The CDR3 sequence is 17 residues long. The CDR3 is CASSEQGAWPSNQPQHF. CDR3 sequence (DNA): TGTGCCAGCAGTGAACAGGGGGCATGGCCGAGCAATCAGCCCCAGCATTTT.

As to this clonotype: A much larger clone differs by one base, so this may be a read error. The chain recombines TRBV20-1 with TRBJ2-5, with D possibly being TRBD2 (7 bases). CDR3 length equals 18 residues. Germline V lookup: CDR1 DFQATT, CDR2 SNEGSKA (reference sequence). Between the trimmed V and J ends, which lost 6 bases and 7 bases, there was a span of 33 bases. This CDR3 is CSARGGAPRMSPSATQYF. The CDR3 DNA reads TGCAGTGCGAGGGGGGGGGCACCCAGGATGTCGCCTTCGGCGACCCAGTACTTC.

This clonotype was seen ten or more times. The chain links TRBV30 to TRBJ1-2; D ambiguous. The CDR3 extends over 14 amino acids. V lost 0 bases to trimming and J lost 4 bases, with 12 bases between them. CDR1 and CDR2 (germline): GTSNPN, SVGIG (reference sequence). CDR3: CAWSVRGRGYGYTF. CDR3 DNA: TGTGCCTGGAGTGTACGTGGGCGGGGCTATGGCTACACCTTC.

Details on this clonotype: A read error is likely, as this CDR3 ends without the conserved phenylalanine or tryptophan. The chain carries TRBV15 and TRBJ1-2, with D hard to call. CDR3 length equals 13 residues. CDR1 and CDR2 (germline): LNHNV, YYDKDF (reference sequence). As DNA, the CDR3 is TGTGCCACAAGCAGAGATGGATCCTATGGCTACACCTAC. It codes for CATSRDGSYGYTY.

The sample holds many counts of this clonotype. The chain employs TRBV6-2 or TRBV6-3 and TRBJ1-1; possible D gene TRBD1, 5 bases. CDR3 length equals 15 residues. Germline loops: CDR1 MNHEY, CDR2 SVGEGT. V lost 0 bases and J lost 5, with 13 bases in between. Here the CDR3 reads CASSYSVGVGTEAFF. Here the CDR3 DNA reads TGTGCCAGCAGTTACTCTGTAGGGGTAGGAACTGAAGCTTTCTTT.

V and J are TRBV29-1 and TRBJ2-3; TRBD2 aligns across 10 bases. From germline, CDR1 is SQVTM and CDR2 ANQGSEA. CDR3 length equals 16 residues. Trimming removed 0 bases from V and 2 bases from J; junction bases left unmatched: 5. The DNA for the CDR3 is TGCAGCGTTGAAGATCGTACTAGCGGGATCACAGATACGCAGTATTTT. The encoded protein is CSVEDRTSGITDTQYF.

Details on this clonotype: This could be a read error, since a much larger clone is one nucleotide away. CDR3 amino acids: CTSSLTGTGRYEQYF. The CDR3 nucleotides are TGCACCAGCAGCTTAACCGGGACAGGGAGGTACGAGCAGTACTTC. V is TRBV5-1 and J is TRBJ2-7; TRBD1 matches at 9 bases. Germline-derived CDR1 and CDR2 are SGHRS and YFSETQ. CDR3 length: 15 amino acids.

The chain uses TRBV6-2 or TRBV6-3 and TRBJ2-3; the D gene is possibly TRBD1 (6 bases). CDR3 length: 15 amino acids. Trimming cost V 7 bases and J 6 bases, with 20 bases left between them. In germline, CDR1 is MNHEY, CDR2 SVGEGT. The CDR3 nucleotides read TGTGCCAGCAATTCCGACAGGTCCAAAGCGGATACGCAGTATTTT. Translation gives CASNSDRSKADTQYF.

This clonotype was observed a few times. V gene TRBV5-4 combines with J gene TRBJ2-3; 10 nucleotides agree with TRBD2. This CDR3 region has 15 residues. Per germline, CDR1 SGHNT and CDR2 YYREEE (reference sequence). With 4 bases clipped from V and 0 bases from J, the junction kept 2 bases outside the gene matches. This CDR3 is CASSLAGASTDTQYF. CDR3 in DNA: TGTGCCAGCAGCCTAGCGGGGGCTAGCACAGATACGCAGTATTTT.

In its sample, this clonotype was seen many times. The chain carries TRBV27 and TRBJ2-7; 9 bases map to TRBD2. The CDR3 is 14 residues long. Germline values: CDR1 MNHEY, CDR2 SMNVEV (reference sequence). V trimming: 6 bases; J trimming: 0 bases; junction bases outside the gene matches: 3. CDR3 nucleotides: TGTGCCAGCAGCGTACTAGCGGGCTCCTACGAGCAGTACTTC. It translates to CASSVLAGSYEQYF.

This clonotype was seen just once. This probably arose from a read error, given a far larger clone one base away. The rearrangement joins TRBV6-6 to TRBJ1-2; D is ambiguous. The V and J ends lost 2 bases and 2 bases respectively, with 6 bases between them. CDR1 is MNHNY, CDR2 SVGAGI, per germline (reference sequence). The CDR3 spans 13 residues. Here the CDR3 reads CASSYVANYGYTF. For the CDR3, the DNA is TGTGCCAGCAGTTACGTGGCGAACTATGGCTACACCTTC.

This clonotype has ten or more counts. The genes are TRBV19 and TRBJ2-2; D not resolved. The CDR3 is made up of 16 amino acids. From germline, CDR1 is LNHDA and CDR2 SQIVND (reference sequence). The ends were cut back, 3 bases at V and 6 bases at J, with 17 bases in the middle. As DNA, the CDR3 is TGTGCCAGTAGTATTACCCTCGGAAGGGCTGCCGGGGAGCTGTTTTTT. This encodes CASSITLGRAAGELFF. Together with reference TRBV19 and TRBJ2-2, the CDR3 gives the full variable domain: DGGITQSPKYLFRKEGQNVTLSCEQNLNHDAMYWYRQDPGQGLRLIYYSQIVNDFQKGDIAEGYSVSREKKESFPLTVTSAQKNPTAFYLCASSITLGRAAGELFFGEGSRLTVL.

Notes on this clonotype: A far larger clone is only one base removed, so a read error is likely. V and J are TRBV6-9 and TRBJ2-1; the D gene could be TRBD1 or TRBD2 (6 bases each). This CDR3 is 15 amino acids long. CDR1 and CDR2 from the germline V gene are MNHGY and SVAAGI. CDR3 in amino acids: CASSYGGSSYNDQFF. The CDR3 DNA follows: TGTGCCAGCAGTTACGGGGGCAGCTCCTACAATGATCAGTTCTTC.

This clonotype was detected many times. This chain joins TRBV5-1 and TRBJ1-3; D uncertain. This CDR3 contains 15 residues. The V end was cut by 3 bases, the J end by 0 bases, with 10 bases between. Germline V gives CDR1 SGHRS, CDR2 YFSETQ. The CDR3 sequence is CASSSSARSGNTIYF. DNA for the CDR3: TGCGCCAGCAGCTCCTCGGCCCGCTCTGGAAACACCATATATTTT.